This T cell receptor (beta chain) was profiled in a study of T cell responses to AZD1222 COVID-19 vaccine. This CDR3 contains 15 residues. Germline CDR1 is MNHEY and CDR2 is SVGAGI. Trimming cost V 7 bases and J 0 bases; bases outside gene matches: 4. TCRdb's table, derived via immunoSEQ multiplex PCR, lists solely in-frame clones and lacks some. The sample records about 130,000 clones, 89% being singletons. General study points: Only a handful of AZD1222 recipients, more than five in all, had baseline seropositivity.

As regards this clone: Its antigen is still unknown.

The material was peripheral blood, obtained on day 0 of AZD1222 vaccination. V and J are TRBV6-5 and TRBJ1-3, with 9 nucleotides matching TRBD1. This TCR derives from an adult in good health. CDR3 nucleotide sequence: TGTGCCAGCAAGACAGGGGGGAGCTCTGGAAACACCATATATTTT. The encoded protein is CASKTGGSSGNTIYF.